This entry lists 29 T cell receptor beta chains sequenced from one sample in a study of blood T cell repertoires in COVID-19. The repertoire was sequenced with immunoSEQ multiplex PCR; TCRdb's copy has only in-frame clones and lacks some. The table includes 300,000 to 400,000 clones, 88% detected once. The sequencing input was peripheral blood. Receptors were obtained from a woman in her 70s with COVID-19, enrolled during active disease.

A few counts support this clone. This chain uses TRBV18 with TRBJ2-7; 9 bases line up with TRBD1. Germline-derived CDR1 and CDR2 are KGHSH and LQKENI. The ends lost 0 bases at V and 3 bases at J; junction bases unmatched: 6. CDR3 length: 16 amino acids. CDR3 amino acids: CASSPPWGQGNYEQYF. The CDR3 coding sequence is TGTGCCAGCTCACCACCTTGGGGACAGGGTAACTACGAGCAGTACTTC. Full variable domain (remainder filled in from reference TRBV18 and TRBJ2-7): NAGVMQNPRHLVRRRGQEARLRCSPMKGHSHVYWYRQLPEEGLKFMVYLQKENIIDESGMPKERFSAEFPKEGPSILRIQQVVRGDSAAYFCASSPPWGQGNYEQYFGPGTRLTVT.

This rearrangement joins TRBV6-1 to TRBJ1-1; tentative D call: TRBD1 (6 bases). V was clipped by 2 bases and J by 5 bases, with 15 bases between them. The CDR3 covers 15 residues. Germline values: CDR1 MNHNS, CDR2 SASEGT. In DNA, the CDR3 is TGTGCCAGCAGTGAAAATAACAGGGAATGGACTGAAGCTTTCTTT. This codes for CASSENNREWTEAFF.

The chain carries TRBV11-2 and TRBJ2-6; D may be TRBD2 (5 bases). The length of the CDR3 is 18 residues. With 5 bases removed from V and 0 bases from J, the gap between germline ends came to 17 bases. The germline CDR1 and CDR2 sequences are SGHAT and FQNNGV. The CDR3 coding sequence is TGTGCCAGCAGCAACCCAGCGGTTACCCACTCTGGGGCCAACGTCCTGACTTTC. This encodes CASSNPAVTHSGANVLTF.

The CDR3 is CASETGGALDTQYF. CDR3 sequence (DNA): TGCGCCAGCGAAACAGGGGGCGCACTAGATACGCAGTATTTT. The rearrangement joins TRBV5-1 to TRBJ2-3; 9 nucleotides line up with TRBD1. The V and J ends lost 7 bases and 5 bases, in that order; junction bases with no gene match: 8. Germline V gives CDR1 SGHRS, CDR2 YFSETQ. CDR3 size: 14 residues.

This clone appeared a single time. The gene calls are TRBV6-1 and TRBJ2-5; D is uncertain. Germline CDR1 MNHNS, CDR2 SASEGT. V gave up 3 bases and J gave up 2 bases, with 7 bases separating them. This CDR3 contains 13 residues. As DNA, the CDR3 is TGTGCCAGCAGTGAGGAGTGGCAAGAGACCCAGTACTTC. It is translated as CASSEEWQETQYF.

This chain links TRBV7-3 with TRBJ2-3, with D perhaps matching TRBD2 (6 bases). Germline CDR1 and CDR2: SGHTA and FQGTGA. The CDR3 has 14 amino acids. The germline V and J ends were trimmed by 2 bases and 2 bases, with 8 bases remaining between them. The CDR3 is CASSLAGNTDTQYF. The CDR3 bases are TGTGCCAGCAGCTTAGCGGGGAACACAGATACGCAGTATTTT.

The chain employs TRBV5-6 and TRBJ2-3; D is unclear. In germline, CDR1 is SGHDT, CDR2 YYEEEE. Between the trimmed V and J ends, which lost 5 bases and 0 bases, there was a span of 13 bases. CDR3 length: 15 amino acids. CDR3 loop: CASSLNPTSTDTQYF. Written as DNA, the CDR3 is TGTGCCAGCAGTTTGAATCCAACTAGCACAGATACGCAGTATTTT.

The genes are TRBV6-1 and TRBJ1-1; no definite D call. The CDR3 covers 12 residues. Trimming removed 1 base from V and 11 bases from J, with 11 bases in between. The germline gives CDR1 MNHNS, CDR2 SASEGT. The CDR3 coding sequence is TGTGCCAGCAGTGAAGGGCTCTTGAGGGCTTTCTTT. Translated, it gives CASSEGLLRAFF.

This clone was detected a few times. CDR3 protein: CASSLDPGLNSPLHF. CDR3 sequence (DNA): TGTGCCAGCAGCTTAGATCCAGGGCTTAATTCACCCCTCCACTTT. The chain carries TRBV11-2 and TRBJ1-6, with D maybe TRBD1 (5 bases). The germline gives CDR1 SGHAT, CDR2 FQNNGV. The CDR3 loop spans 15 amino acids. Trimming stripped 0 bases from V and 6 bases from J, with 9 bases between.

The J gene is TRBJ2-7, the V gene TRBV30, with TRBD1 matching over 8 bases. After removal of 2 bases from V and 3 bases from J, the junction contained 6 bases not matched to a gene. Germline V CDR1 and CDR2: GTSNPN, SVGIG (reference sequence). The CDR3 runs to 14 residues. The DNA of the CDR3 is TGTGCCTGGAGTTGGACAGGGAGAAACTACGAGCAGTACTTC. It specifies CAWSWTGRNYEQYF.

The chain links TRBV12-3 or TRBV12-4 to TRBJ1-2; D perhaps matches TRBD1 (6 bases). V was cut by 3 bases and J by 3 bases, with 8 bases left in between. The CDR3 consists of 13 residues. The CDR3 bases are TGTGCCAGCAGTTTGACAGGCGACTATGGCTACACCTTC. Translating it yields CASSLTGDYGYTF.

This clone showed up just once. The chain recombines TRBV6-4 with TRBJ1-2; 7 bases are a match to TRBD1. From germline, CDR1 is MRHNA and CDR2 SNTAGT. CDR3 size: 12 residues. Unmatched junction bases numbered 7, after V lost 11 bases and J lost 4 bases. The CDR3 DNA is TGTGCCCCACTAGACAGGGCCTATGGCTACACCTTC. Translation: CAPLDRAYGYTF.

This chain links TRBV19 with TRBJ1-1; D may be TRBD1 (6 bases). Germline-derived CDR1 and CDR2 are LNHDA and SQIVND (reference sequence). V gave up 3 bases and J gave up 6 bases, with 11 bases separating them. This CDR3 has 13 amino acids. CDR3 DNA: TGTGCCAGTAGTATCGGGGGGGGCCCTGAAGCTTTCTTT. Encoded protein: CASSIGGGPEAFF. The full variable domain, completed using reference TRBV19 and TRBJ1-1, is DGGITQSPKYLFRKEGQNVTLSCEQNLNHDAMYWYRQDPGQGLRLIYYSQIVNDFQKGDIAEGYSVSREKKESFPLTVTSAQKNPTAFYLCASSIGGGPEAFFGQGTRLTVV.

The CDR3 coding sequence is TGTGCCAGCTCACCATATGCGGGGGCGAACACCGGGGAGCTGTTTTTT. It yields the protein CASSPYAGANTGELFF. The rearrangement links TRBV18 to TRBJ2-2; 7 nucleotides agree with TRBD2. J lost 0 bases, V lost 2 bases, and 3 bases had no gene match. From germline, CDR1 is KGHSH and CDR2 LQKENI. This CDR3 spans 16 amino acids. The complete variable domain, with remaining parts taken from reference TRBV18 and TRBJ2-2, reads NAGVMQNPRHLVRRRGQEARLRCSPMKGHSHVYWYRQLPEEGLKFMVYLQKENIIDESGMPKERFSAEFPKEGPSILRIQQVVRGDSAAYFCASSPYAGANTGELFFGEGSRLTVL.

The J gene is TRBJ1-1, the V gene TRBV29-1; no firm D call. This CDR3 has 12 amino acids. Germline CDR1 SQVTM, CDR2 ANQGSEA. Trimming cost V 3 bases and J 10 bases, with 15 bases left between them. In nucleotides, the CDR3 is TGCAGCGTTGACACCCCGGACTCGGGAGCTTTCTTT. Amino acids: CSVDTPDSGAFF. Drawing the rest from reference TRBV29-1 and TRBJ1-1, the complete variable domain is SAVISQKPSRDICQRGTSLTIQCQVDSQVTMMFWYRQQPGQSLTLIATANQGSEATYESGFVIDKFPISRPNLTFSTLTVSNMSPEDSSIYLCSVDTPDSGAFFGQGTRLTVV.

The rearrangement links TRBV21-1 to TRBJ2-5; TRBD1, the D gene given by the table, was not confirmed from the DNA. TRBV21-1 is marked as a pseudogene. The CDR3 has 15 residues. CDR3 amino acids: CASSKGNDRQETQYF. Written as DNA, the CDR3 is TGTGCCAGCAGCAAAGGGAATGACAGACAAGAGACCCAGTACTTC.

The CDR3: CSVPTGYYGYTF. For the CDR3, the DNA is TGCAGCGTTCCTACAGGGTACTATGGCTACACCTTC. This rearrangement joins TRBV29-1 to TRBJ1-2; D is possibly TRBD1 (6 bases). The CDR3 sequence is 12 residues long. From germline, CDR1 is SQVTM and CDR2 ANQGSEA. Trimming left V 5 bases short and J 3 bases short, with 10 bases between.

The CDR3 DNA reads TGTGCCAGCAGGCAACAGGGGTCCCCTAACTATGGCTACACCTTC. This translates into CASRQQGSPNYGYTF. This chain joins TRBV27 and TRBJ1-2; 7 nucleotides match TRBD1. The ends lost 6 bases at V and 0 bases at J; junction bases unmatched: 7. The germline V gene encodes CDR1 MNHEY and CDR2 SMNVEV (reference sequence). The CDR3 has 15 residues.

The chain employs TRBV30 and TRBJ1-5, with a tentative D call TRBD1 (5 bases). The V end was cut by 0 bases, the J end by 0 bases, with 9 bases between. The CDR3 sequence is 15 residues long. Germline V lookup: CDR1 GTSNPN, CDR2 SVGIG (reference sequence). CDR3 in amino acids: CAWSVPGVSNQPQHF. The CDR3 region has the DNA TGTGCCTGGAGTGTACCGGGGGTTAGCAATCAGCCCCAGCATTTT.

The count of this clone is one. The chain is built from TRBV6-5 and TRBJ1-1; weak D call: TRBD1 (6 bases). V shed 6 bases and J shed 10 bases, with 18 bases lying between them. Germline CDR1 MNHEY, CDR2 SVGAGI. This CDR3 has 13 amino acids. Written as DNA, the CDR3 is TGTGCCAGCAGGTCGGGACACGCCCGACCAGCTTTCTTT. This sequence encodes CASRSGHARPAFF.

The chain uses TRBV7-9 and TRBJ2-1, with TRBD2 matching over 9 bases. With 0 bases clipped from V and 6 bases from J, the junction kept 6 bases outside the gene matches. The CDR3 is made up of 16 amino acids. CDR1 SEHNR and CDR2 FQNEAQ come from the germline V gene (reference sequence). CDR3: CASSLAGAGGSNEQFF. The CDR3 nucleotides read TGTGCCAGCAGCTTAGCAGGAGCGGGGGGAAGCAATGAGCAGTTCTTC.

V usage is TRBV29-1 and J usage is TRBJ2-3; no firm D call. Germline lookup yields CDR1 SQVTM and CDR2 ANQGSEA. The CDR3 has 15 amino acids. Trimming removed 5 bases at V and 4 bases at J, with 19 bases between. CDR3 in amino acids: CSVPKLHYVADTQYF. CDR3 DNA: TGCAGCGTTCCCAAGTTGCACTATGTTGCAGATACGCAGTATTTT.

This CDR3 reads CASSENGGADTQYF. The CDR3 region has the DNA TGTGCCAGCAGTGAGAACGGGGGTGCAGATACGCAGTATTTT. This chain uses TRBV6-4 with TRBJ2-3; a weak D match, TRBD2 (6 bases). The CDR3 extends over 14 amino acids. V lost 3 bases and J 4 bases, leaving 11 bases between the germline ends. CDR1 MRHNA and CDR2 SNTAGT come from the germline V gene.

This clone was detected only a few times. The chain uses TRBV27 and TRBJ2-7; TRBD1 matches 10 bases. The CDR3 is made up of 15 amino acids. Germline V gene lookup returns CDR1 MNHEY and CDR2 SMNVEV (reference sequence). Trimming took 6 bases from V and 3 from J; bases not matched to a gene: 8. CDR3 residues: CASREGQGNLYEQYF. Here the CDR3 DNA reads TGTGCCAGCAGGGAGGGACAGGGGAACCTCTACGAGCAGTACTTC.

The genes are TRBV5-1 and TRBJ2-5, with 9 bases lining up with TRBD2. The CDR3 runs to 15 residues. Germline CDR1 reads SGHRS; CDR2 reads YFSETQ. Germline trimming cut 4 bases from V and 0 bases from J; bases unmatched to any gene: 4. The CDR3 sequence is CASSSLAGYQETQYF. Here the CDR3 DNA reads TGCGCCAGCAGCAGTCTAGCGGGGTACCAAGAGACCCAGTACTTC.

CDR3 residues: CASSQDSTAFNYGYTF. The CDR3 DNA reads TGTGCCAGCAGCCAAGATTCCACAGCTTTTAACTATGGCTACACCTTC. The chain links TRBV3-1 (or the pseudogene TRBV3-2) to TRBJ1-2; unclear D gene. CDR3 length: 16 residues. V lost 0 bases and J 1 base, leaving 12 bases between the germline ends. The germline gives CDR1 LGHDT, CDR2 YNNKEL (reference sequence).

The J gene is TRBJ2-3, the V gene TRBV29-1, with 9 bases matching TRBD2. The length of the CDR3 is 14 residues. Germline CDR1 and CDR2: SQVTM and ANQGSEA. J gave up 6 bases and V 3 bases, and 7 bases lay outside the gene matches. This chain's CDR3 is CSVDDGGGADTQYF. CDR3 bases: TGCAGCGTTGATGATGGCGGGGGGGCGGATACGCAGTATTTT.

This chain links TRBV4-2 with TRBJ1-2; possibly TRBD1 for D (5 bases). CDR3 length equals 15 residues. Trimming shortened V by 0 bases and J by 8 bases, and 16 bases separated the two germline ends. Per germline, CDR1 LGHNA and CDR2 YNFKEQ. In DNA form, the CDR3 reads TGTGCCAGCAGCCAAGATCGCGGCAGGGTGGGAGGCTACACCTTC. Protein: CASSQDRGRVGGYTF.

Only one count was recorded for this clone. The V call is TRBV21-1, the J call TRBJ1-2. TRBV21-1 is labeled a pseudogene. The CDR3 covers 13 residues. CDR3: CASSKAGIHGYTF. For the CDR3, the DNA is TGTGCCAGCAGCAAAGCCGGGATTCATGGCTACACCTTC.